This T cell receptor (beta chain) was profiled in a study of T cell repertoires in cytomegalovirus infection. Study information: CMV epitopes used comprised recently identified HLA-C-restricted ones and well-studied HLA-B-restricted ones. A matching HLA type, together with CMV infection, was signaled by public TCR beta signatures.

Via MiXCR, TCRdb re-called the reads, giving one row per CDR3 protein. The data contain approximately 990,000 distinct CDR3 sequences, about a third of them singletons. The CDR3 loop spans 14 amino acids. V lost 5 bases, J lost 6 bases, and 16 bases lay in between. The study, taken as a whole, reports: Dominant in the ex vivo response were TCR beta clonotypes restricted by HLA-C and specific for CMV.

As for this clonotype: Its target is not known.

Source: cultured CD8+ T cells from PBMCs, taken from culture after CMV antigen stimulation. The receptor was derived from a human donor in good health (CMV status not recorded). Some clones in this sample may be carry-over from other donors' samples. The V and J genes are TRBV12-3 or TRBV12-4 and TRBJ2-5, with D perhaps being TRBD1 or TRBD2 (5 bases each). CDR3 residues: CASSGPSGGKTQYF. CDR3 DNA sequence: TGTGCCAGCAGTGGACCCTCTGGGGGAAAGACCCAGTACTTC.